The next 8 T cell receptor beta chains were all read from a single sample in a study of OX40 agonist ivuxolimab in advanced cancers. Sequenced by immunoSEQ multiplex PCR; TCRdb stores in-frame clones only, minus some. Of more than 65,000 clones detected, around 94% appear once; the ten largest clones hold 15% to 18%. Sequencing was performed on CD4+ or CD8+ T cells sorted from blood, taken in a trial of the OX40 agonist ivuxolimab. These receptor sequences come from an adult with an advanced solid tumor such as melanoma, head and neck, liver or kidney cancer.

This clone was found once. The J gene is TRBJ2-7, the V gene TRBV28; 9 positions match TRBD1. V shed 5 bases, J shed 2 bases, and the junction held 4 bases outside the gene matches. The CDR3 sequence is 14 residues long. Germline CDR1 reads MDHEN; CDR2 reads SYDVKM. The CDR3 sequence: CASSMGQGPYEQYF. The CDR3 region has the DNA TGTGCCAGCAGTATGGGACAGGGCCCCTACGAGCAGTACTTC.

The genes are TRBV12-1 and TRBJ1-5; TRBD1, as called in the table, went unchecked against the DNA. TRBV12-1 is tagged as a pseudogene. The CDR3 runs to 19 residues. In DNA, the CDR3 is TGTGCCAGCAGCTTTGCATCCAGGGGTAGATACTATAGCAATCAGCCCCAGCATTTT. This codes for CASSFASRGRYYSNQPQHF.

The gene calls are TRBV5-4 and TRBJ1-1, with 10 bases aligning to TRBD1. The V gene's germline CDR1 is SGHNT and CDR2 YYREEE (reference sequence). The J segment lost 6 bases and the V segment lost 0 bases, leaving 11 bases of the junction unmatched. The CDR3 loop spans 17 amino acids. The CDR3 sequence: CASSLEPRDRGRPEAFF. Written as DNA, the CDR3 is TGTGCCAGCAGCTTGGAGCCCAGAGACAGGGGGCGTCCTGAAGCTTTCTTT.

V gene TRBV6-5 combines with J gene TRBJ2-5; D possibly corresponds to TRBD2 (6 bases). The ends were cut back, 2 bases at V and 5 bases at J, with 6 bases in the middle. Germline V gene data show CDR1 as MNHEY and CDR2 as SVGAGI. The CDR3 runs to 12 residues. This CDR3 is CASSYGGETQYF. CDR3 bases: TGTGCCAGCAGTTACGGGGGGGAGACCCAGTACTTC.

The chain links TRBV7-8 to TRBJ2-7, with 11 bases aligning to TRBD2. Germline V lookup: CDR1 SGHVS, CDR2 FQNEAQ. Germline trimming cut 4 bases from V and 6 bases from J; bases unmatched to any gene: 5. The CDR3 contains 14 residues. CDR3 loop: CASSSTSGNSEQYF. The CDR3 coding sequence is TGTGCCAGCAGCTCGACTAGCGGGAACTCCGAGCAGTACTTC.

The rearrangement uses TRBV4-1 and TRBJ1-5; D perhaps matches TRBD1 (6 bases). V lost 4 bases and J 7 bases, leaving 17 bases between the germline ends. This CDR3 has 15 amino acids. The germline CDR1 and CDR2 sequences are MGHRA and YSYEKL. CDR3 in amino acids: CASSLAKGEDQPQHF. The CDR3 nucleotides read TGCGCCAGCAGCCTCGCCAAGGGGGAGGACCAGCCCCAGCATTTT.

This sequence joins TRBV6-5 and TRBJ1-2, with unresolved D. V lost 0 bases and J lost 6, with 11 bases in between. In germline, CDR1 is MNHEY, CDR2 SVGAGI. The CDR3 length is 14 residues. CDR3: CASSYSRAEDGYTF. DNA of the CDR3: TGTGCCAGCAGTTACTCGAGGGCAGAGGATGGCTACACCTTC.

The gene calls are TRBV4-3 and TRBJ1-4; 9 bases are shared with TRBD1. The CDR3 is made up of 17 amino acids. CDR1 and CDR2 (germline): LGHNA, YSLEER. Germline trimming cut 1 base from V and 1 base from J; bases unmatched to any gene: 4. CDR3 DNA sequence: TGCGCCAGCAGCCAAGTAGGACAGGGGATAACTAATGAAAAACTGTTTTTT. It is translated as CASSQVGQGITNEKLFF.